The entry that follows covers one TCR beta chain sequence. CDR3 size: 15 residues. Losses at the gene ends were 3 bases for V and 1 base for J; bases not matched to a gene: 3. Germline values: CDR1 MNHEY, CDR2 SVGEGT. In the original analysis: Amplifying reference gene primers gave estimates of nucleated cell counts. Clones were read by immunoSEQ multiplex PCR, and TCRdb kept only the in-frame ones, dropping some. V and J calls and clone size follow that table, whereas D and trimming were derived from the DNA. The sample consists of 260,000 or so clones, roughly four fifths of them appearing once. This sample was included in a study of blood T cell repertoires in COVID-19. Study background: Acute and convalescent COVID-19 samples came from the United States, Italy and Spain. From T cells, B-cell-depleted T cells, or PBMCs came the material, which was cDNA or gDNA.

Sequencing was done on a sample of peripheral blood. The V call is TRBV6-2 or TRBV6-3, the J call TRBJ2-3; 8 bases are a match to TRBD2. This receptor was taken from an older woman with acute or convalescent COVID-19. The CDR3 reads CASSYPGGGTDTQYF. DNA of the CDR3: TGTGCCAGCAGTTATCCGGGGGGGGGCACAGATACGCAGTATTTT.